One sample yielded the 8 T cell receptor beta chains listed below, sequenced in a study of CD8 T cells in Susac syndrome. Random hexamers primed reverse transcription of roughly 0.5 to 1 ug RNA. TCRdb passed the immunoSEQ multiplex PCR reads through MiXCR, listing each CDR3 protein once. The data show roughly 120,000 distinct CDR3 sequences, roughly 95% seen once. The sequenced sample was CD4+ T cells from PBMCs. These receptors were taken from a human donor in good health.

This chain connects TRBV29-1 to TRBJ2-7; D is unclear. The germline V gene encodes CDR1 SQVTM and CDR2 ANQGSEA. The CDR3 is made up of 14 amino acids. V lost 7 bases, J lost 4 bases, and 20 bases lay in between. CDR3: CSAKRLRDGYEQYF. The CDR3 DNA is TGCAGCGCTAAGAGATTGCGAGACGGATACGAGCAGTACTTC.

This chain connects TRBV29-1 to TRBJ2-7; D not certain. The germline CDR1 and CDR2 sequences are SQVTM and ANQGSEA. V was clipped by 4 bases and J by 0 bases, with 7 bases between them. The CDR3 contains 12 residues. CDR3 nucleotides: TGCAGCGTTGCTGCCAACTCCTACGAGCAGTACTTC. Amino acids: CSVAANSYEQYF.

This clonotype was recorded only once. The V gene is TRBV5-1, the J gene TRBJ2-7, with 12 bases lining up with TRBD2. J gave up 3 bases and V 0 bases, and 1 base lay outside the gene matches. The length of the CDR3 is 15 residues. Germline-derived CDR1 and CDR2 are SGHRS and YFSETQ. CDR3 region: CASSLELAGGYEQYF. DNA of the CDR3: TGCGCCAGCAGCTTGGAACTAGCGGGAGGCTACGAGCAGTACTTC. Together with reference TRBV5-1 and TRBJ2-7, the CDR3 gives the full variable domain: KAGVTQTPRYLIKTRGQQVTLSCSPISGHRSVSWYQQTPGQGLQFLFEYFSETQRNKGNFPGRFSGRQFSNSRSEMNVSTLELGDSALYLCASSLELAGGYEQYFGPGTRLTVT.

This chain joins TRBV4-3 and TRBJ2-7, with D possibly being TRBD1 or TRBD2 (5 bases each). V lost 4 bases to trimming and J lost 5 bases, with 18 bases between them. This CDR3 contains 15 residues. The germline V gene has CDR1 LGHNA and CDR2 YSLEER. The chain's CDR3 is CASSPELLRGHEQYF. Written as DNA, the CDR3 is TGCGCCAGCAGCCCAGAACTACTCCGGGGCCACGAGCAGTACTTC.

The V call is TRBV18, the J call TRBJ2-5; TRBD2 aligns across 10 bases. Looked up from germline, CDR1 is KGHSH and CDR2 is LQKENI. With 2 bases clipped from V and 1 base from J, the junction kept 4 bases outside the gene matches. The CDR3 has 16 residues. This CDR3 reads CASSPWTSGLQETQYF. CDR3 coding DNA: TGTGCCAGCTCACCATGGACTAGCGGTCTCCAAGAGACCCAGTACTTC.

This clonotype was recorded once. The chain carries TRBV28 and TRBJ1-4; the D gene is possibly TRBD1 (6 bases). In germline, CDR1 is MDHEN, CDR2 SYDVKM. V shed 2 bases and J shed 8 bases, with 15 bases lying between them. The CDR3 covers 15 residues. DNA for the CDR3: TGTGCCAGCAGTTTAAGGGGGGGAGGAGGCGAAAAACTGTTTTTT. Its translation is CASSLRGGGGEKLFF.

The V and J genes are TRBV30 and TRBJ1-2; perhaps TRBD1 as D (5 bases). Trimming removed 0 bases at V and 7 bases at J, with 12 bases between. The CDR3 runs to 13 residues. The germline V gene encodes CDR1 GTSNPN and CDR2 SVGIG (reference sequence). The CDR3 is CAWSVGRVFGYTF. CDR3 nucleotide sequence: TGTGCCTGGAGTGTGGGCAGGGTCTTTGGCTACACCTTC.

The chain employs TRBV3-1 and TRBJ2-5, with 10 bases that match TRBD2. V lost 3 bases, J lost 5 bases, and 6 bases stayed unmatched. Germline V CDR1 and CDR2: LGHDT, YNNKEL (reference sequence). The CDR3 consists of 15 residues. DNA for the CDR3: TGTGCCAGCAGCCACAAGCGGGGGGGCGTCGAGACCCAGTACTTC. Protein product: CASSHKRGGVETQYF.